The rows below give T cell receptor beta chains drawn from one sample of a study of T-cell memory formation after mild COVID-19. MiXCR, applied by TCRdb to the 5' RACE reads, yields one record per CDR3 protein. The top ten hold 20% to 25% of the sample, which has about 430,000 distinct CDR3 sequences, more than 15% seen once. The sample comprised PBMCs or a T cell subset sorted from them (not recorded which). Receptors were obtained from a young man who had mild COVID-19 (a few samples of this study predate the infection). Cell type and time point are not known. Each CDR3 is given with its conserved first and last residue.

J gene | V gene | CDR3 protein
TRBJ1-6 | TRBV20-1 | CSARDIGEISSPLHF
TRBJ2-3 | TRBV3-1 | CASSIRDRAHDTQYF
TRBJ2-2 | TRBV5-1 | CASSLGEANTGELFF
TRBJ1-1 | TRBV6-6 | CASSRLQGRLRNTEAFF
TRBJ2-2 | TRBV2 | CASSSAGTGRTGELFF
TRBJ1-2 | TRBV27 | CASSLTGLYGYTF
TRBJ2-1 | TRBV20-1 | CSTEGLGIRNEQFF
TRBJ2-7 | TRBV7-2 | CASSLERYEQYF
TRBJ1-5 | TRBV10-3 | CAISGQEGNQPQHF
TRBJ1-1 | TRBV20-1 | CSASSHGMTAFF
TRBJ2-2 | TRBV7-6 | CASSLKVRAPNTGELFF
TRBJ1-2 | TRBV7-9 | CASSSLRWGGYTF
TRBJ1-2 | TRBV5-6 | CASSLRTGPVYGYTF
TRBJ1-5 | TRBV7-2 | CASSLVPESNQPQHF
TRBJ1-6 | TRBV7-2 | CASSSGALDSPLHF
TRBJ1-2 | TRBV7-3 | CASSPGGPSGYTF
TRBJ1-4 | TRBV3-1 | CASSQGRSPSEQLFF
TRBJ2-7 | TRBV5-1 | CASSSPGTSGGAFNEQYF
TRBJ2-2 | TRBV5-1 | CASGTGITGELFF
TRBJ2-1 | TRBV7-9 | CASSLLGLVEQFF
TRBJ2-5 | TRBV18 | CASSPPAGYETQYF
TRBJ2-3 | TRBV4-3 | CASSQDGSGWVSYTQYF
TRBJ2-1 | TRBV20-1 | CSASISTSNEQFF
TRBJ1-1 | TRBV7-9 | CASSLIRGGTEAFF
TRBJ2-7 | TRBV7-3 | CASSKYTEPYEQYF
TRBJ2-1 | TRBV29-1 | CSVEGGTEQFF
TRBJ2-5 | TRBV7-9 | CASDEGLETQYF
TRBJ1-2 | TRBV2 | CASGQTGDYGYTF
TRBJ1-5 | TRBV6-5 | CASSFDRSQPQHF
TRBJ2-7 | TRBV15 | CATSSPLASYEQYF
TRBJ1-2 | TRBV7-9 | CASNAGLGGCYTF
TRBJ2-7 | TRBV5-1 | CASSSTSGASQYF
TRBJ2-7 | TRBV27 | CASSPPPGQGYEQYF
TRBJ1-5 | TRBV5-5 | CASSALTGGANQPQHF
TRBJ1-4 | TRBV12-3/TRBV12-4 | CASSPGGGIGEKLFF
TRBJ1-2 | TRBV27 | CASSLIVAGVHYGYTF
TRBJ2-2 | TRBV27 | CASGIQGFLTGELFF
TRBJ2-4 | TRBV25-1 | CASSDRDRGNIQYF
TRBJ2-7 | TRBV7-9 | CASSPTIYEQYF
TRBJ2-5 | TRBV7-9 | CASTRGFQETQYF
TRBJ1-1 | TRBV29-1 | CSVGGAGTEAFF
TRBJ2-1 | TRBV5-1 | CASSLETRVGEQFF
TRBJ1-1 | TRBV7-2 | CASSSAPSTGNTEAFF
TRBJ1-1 | TRBV10-3 | CAIQGPTGTEAFF
TRBJ2-3 | TRBV4-2 | CASSQTLGLAGAGDTQYF
TRBJ2-5 | TRBV29-1 | CSVRDRGDQYF
TRBJ1-1 | TRBV6-1 | CASFRSPNTEAFF
TRBJ1-2 | TRBV5-1 | CASSLVQGKDYGYTF
TRBJ1-1 | TRBV10-2 | CASSPRGFRAFF